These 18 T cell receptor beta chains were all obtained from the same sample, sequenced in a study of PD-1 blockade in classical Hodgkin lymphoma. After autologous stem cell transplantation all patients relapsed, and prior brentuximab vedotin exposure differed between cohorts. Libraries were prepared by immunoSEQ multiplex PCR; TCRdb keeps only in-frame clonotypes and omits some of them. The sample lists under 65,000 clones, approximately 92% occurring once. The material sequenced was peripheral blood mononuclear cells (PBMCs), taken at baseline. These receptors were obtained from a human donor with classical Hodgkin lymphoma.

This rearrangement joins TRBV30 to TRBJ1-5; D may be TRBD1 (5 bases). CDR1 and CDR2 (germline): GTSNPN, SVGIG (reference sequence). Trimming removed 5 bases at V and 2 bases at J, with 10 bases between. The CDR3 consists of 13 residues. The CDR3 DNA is TGTGCCTGGCAAAGGGACGGCAATCAGCCCCAGCATTTT. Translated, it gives CAWQRDGNQPQHF. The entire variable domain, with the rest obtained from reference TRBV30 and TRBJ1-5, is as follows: SQTIHQWPATLVQPVGSPLSLECTVEGTSNPNLYWYRQAAGRGLQLLFYSVGIGQISSEVPQNLSASRPQDRQFILSSKKLLLSDSGFYLCAWQRDGNQPQHFGDGTRLSIL.

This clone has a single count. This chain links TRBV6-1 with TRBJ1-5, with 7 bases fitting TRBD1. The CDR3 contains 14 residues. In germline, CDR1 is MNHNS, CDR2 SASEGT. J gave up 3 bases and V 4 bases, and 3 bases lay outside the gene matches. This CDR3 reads CASSGDSFNQPQHF. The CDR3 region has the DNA TGTGCCAGCAGTGGGGACAGCTTCAATCAGCCCCAGCATTTT.

DNA of the CDR3: TGCGCCAGCAGTGATGGACAGGGCGGCAATCAGCCCCAGCATTTT. Translation gives CASSDGQGGNQPQHF. V is TRBV10-2 and J is TRBJ1-5, with 8 bases matching TRBD1. Germline V gives CDR1 WSHSY, CDR2 SAAADI. Trimming cost V 3 bases and J 2 bases; bases outside gene matches: 3. This CDR3 has 15 amino acids.

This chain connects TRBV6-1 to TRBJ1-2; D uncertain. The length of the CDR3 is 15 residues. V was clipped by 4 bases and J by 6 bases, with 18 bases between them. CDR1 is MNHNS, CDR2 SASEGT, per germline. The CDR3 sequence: CASSVPGNLRDGYTF. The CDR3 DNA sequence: TGTGCCAGCAGTGTCCCCGGGAACTTACGGGATGGCTACACCTTC.

The CDR3 DNA is TGCGCCAGCAGCTTGCCGGGAATAGGGACTGAAGCTTTCTTT. As protein: CASSLPGIGTEAFF. The chain carries TRBV5-1 and TRBJ1-1; no clear D. Trimming stripped 1 base from V and 5 bases from J, with 12 bases between. The CDR3 totals 14 residues. Germline loops: CDR1 SGHRS, CDR2 YFSETQ.

The CDR3, as DNA: TGTGCCTGGAGTGTATCTGTTCTGTGGCCTGAAGCTTTCTTT. This encodes CAWSVSVLWPEAFF. This chain links TRBV30 with TRBJ1-1, with unresolved D. The CDR3 is 14 amino acids. The germline CDR1 and CDR2 sequences are GTSNPN and SVGIG (reference sequence). V lost 0 bases to trimming and J lost 6 bases, with 14 bases between them.

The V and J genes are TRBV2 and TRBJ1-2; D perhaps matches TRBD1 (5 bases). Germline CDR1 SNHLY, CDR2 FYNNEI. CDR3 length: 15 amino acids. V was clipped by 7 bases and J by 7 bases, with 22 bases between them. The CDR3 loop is CASKLIPGSVRGYTF. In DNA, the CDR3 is TGTGCCAGCAAATTGATCCCAGGGAGCGTGCGTGGCTACACCTTC.

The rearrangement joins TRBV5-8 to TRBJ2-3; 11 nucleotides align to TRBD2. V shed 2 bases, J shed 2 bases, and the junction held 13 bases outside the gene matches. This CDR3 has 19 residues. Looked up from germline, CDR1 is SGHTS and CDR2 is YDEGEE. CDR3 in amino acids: CASSFRGSGGAFSTDTQYF. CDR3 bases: TGTGCCAGCAGCTTTCGGGGTAGCGGGGGGGCCTTTTCCACAGATACGCAGTATTTT.

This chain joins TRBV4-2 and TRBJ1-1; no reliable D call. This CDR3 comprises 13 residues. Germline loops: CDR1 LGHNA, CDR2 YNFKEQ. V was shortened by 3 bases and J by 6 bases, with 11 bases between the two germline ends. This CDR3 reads CASSHHQRPEAFF. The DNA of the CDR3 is TGTGCCAGCAGCCATCACCAACGACCTGAAGCTTTCTTT.

The CDR3 nucleotides read TGCAGCGTTGAGGACAGTGAAGCTTTCTTT. Its translation: CSVEDSEAFF. The chain carries TRBV29-1 and TRBJ1-1; the D gene is possibly TRBD1 (6 bases). Trimming stripped 3 bases from V and 7 bases from J, with 6 bases between. Germline V lookup: CDR1 SQVTM, CDR2 ANQGSEA. The CDR3 has 10 amino acids.

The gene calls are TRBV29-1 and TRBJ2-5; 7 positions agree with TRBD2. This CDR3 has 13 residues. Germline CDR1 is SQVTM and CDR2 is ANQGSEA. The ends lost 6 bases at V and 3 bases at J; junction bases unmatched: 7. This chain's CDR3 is CSVADSGEETQYF. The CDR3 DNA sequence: TGCAGCGTAGCCGACAGCGGGGAAGAGACCCAGTACTTC.

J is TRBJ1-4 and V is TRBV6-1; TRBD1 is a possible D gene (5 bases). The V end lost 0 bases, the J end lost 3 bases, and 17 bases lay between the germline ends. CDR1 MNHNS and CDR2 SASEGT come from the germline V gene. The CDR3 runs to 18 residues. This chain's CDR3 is CASSEAQLIGQPNEKLFF. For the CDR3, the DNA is TGTGCCAGCAGTGAAGCGCAGTTGATTGGACAACCTAATGAAAAACTGTTTTTT.

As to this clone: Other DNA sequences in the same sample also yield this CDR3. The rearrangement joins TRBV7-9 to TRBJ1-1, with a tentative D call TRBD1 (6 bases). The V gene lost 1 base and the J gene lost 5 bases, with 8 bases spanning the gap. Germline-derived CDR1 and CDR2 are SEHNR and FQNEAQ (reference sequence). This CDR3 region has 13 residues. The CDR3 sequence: CASSLEGGTEAFF. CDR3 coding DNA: TGTGCCAGCAGCTTAGAGGGGGGAACTGAAGCTTTCTTT. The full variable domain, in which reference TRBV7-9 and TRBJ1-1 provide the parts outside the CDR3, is DTGVSQNPRHKITKRGQNVTFRCDPISEHNRLYWYRQTLGQGPEFLTYFQNEAQLEKSRLLSDRFSAERPKGSFSTLEIQRTEQGDSAMYLCASSLEGGTEAFFGQGTRLTVV.

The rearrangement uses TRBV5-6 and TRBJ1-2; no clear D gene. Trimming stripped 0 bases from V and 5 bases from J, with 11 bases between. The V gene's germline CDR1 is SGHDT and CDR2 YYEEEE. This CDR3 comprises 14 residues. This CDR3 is CASSLGQSSYGYTF. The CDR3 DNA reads TGTGCCAGCAGCTTGGGGCAGAGCAGTTATGGCTACACCTTC. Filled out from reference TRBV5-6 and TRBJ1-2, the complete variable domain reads DAGVTQSPTHLIKTRGQQVTLRCSPKSGHDTVSWYQQALGQGPQFIFQYYEEEERQRGNFPDRFSGHQFPNYSSELNVNALLLGDSALYLCASSLGQSSYGYTFGSGTRLTVV.

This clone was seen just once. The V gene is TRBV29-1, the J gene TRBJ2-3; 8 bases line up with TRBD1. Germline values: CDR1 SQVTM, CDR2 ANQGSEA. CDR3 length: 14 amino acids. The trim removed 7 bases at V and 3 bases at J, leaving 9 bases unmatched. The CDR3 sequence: CSADRQGLTDTQYF. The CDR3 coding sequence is TGCAGCGCCGATAGACAGGGGCTGACAGATACGCAGTATTTT.

The CDR3 sequence: CASSISTGGMEREQFF. The CDR3 bases are TGTGCCAGTAGTATCTCCACCGGGGGTATGGAACGTGAGCAGTTCTTC. The chain carries TRBV19 and TRBJ2-1; tentative D call: TRBD2 (6 bases). The CDR3 sequence is 16 residues long. Germline CDR1 is LNHDA and CDR2 is SQIVND (reference sequence). V lost 3 bases, J lost 9 bases, and 21 bases lay in between.

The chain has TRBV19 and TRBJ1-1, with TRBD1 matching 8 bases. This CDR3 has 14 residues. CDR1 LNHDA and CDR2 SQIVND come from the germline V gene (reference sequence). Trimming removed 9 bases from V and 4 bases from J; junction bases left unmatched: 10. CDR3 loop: CASHSGTGITEAFF. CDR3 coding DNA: TGTGCCAGCCACTCCGGGACAGGCATCACTGAAGCTTTCTTT.

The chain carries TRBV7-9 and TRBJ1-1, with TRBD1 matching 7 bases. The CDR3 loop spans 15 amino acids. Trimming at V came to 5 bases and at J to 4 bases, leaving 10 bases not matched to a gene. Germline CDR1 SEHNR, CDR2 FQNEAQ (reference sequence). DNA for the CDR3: TGTGCCAGCAGCCTAAAAGGGGGCAGTTCCACTGAAGCTTTCTTT. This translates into CASSLKGGSSTEAFF.